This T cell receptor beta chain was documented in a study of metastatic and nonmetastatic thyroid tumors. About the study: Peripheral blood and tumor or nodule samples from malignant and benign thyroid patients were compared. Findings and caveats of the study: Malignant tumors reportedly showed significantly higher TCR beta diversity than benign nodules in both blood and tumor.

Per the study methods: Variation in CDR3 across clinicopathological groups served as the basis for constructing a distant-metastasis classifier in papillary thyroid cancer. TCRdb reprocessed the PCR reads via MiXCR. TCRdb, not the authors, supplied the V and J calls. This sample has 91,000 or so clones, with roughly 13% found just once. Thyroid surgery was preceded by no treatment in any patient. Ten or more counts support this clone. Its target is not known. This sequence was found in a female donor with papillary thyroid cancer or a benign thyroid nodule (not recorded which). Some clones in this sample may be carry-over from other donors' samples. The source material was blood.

CDR3 DNA sequence: TGCGCCAGCAGCCAAGTTGGGGTTGGGGCCAACGTCCTGACTTTC. Protein sequence: CASSQVGVGANVLTF. The gene calls are TRBV4-3 and TRBJ2-6, with unresolved D. CDR3 length equals 15 residues. Trimming removed 1 base from V and 3 bases from J, with 7 bases in between. Germline loops: CDR1 LGHNA, CDR2 YSLEER.